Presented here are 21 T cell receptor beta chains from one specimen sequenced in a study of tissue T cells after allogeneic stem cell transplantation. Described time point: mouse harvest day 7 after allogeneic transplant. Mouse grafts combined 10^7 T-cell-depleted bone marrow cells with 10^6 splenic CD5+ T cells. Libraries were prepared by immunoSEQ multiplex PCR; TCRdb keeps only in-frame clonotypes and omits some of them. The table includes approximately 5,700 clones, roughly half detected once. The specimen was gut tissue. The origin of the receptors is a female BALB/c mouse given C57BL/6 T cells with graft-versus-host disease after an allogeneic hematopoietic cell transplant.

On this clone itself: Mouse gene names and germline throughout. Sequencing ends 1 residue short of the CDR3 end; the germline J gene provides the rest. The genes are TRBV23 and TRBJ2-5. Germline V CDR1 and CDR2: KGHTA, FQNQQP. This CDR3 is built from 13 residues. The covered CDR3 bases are TGCTCCAGCAGTCCCTCGGGCCAAGACACCCAGTAC. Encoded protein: CSSSPSGQDTQY. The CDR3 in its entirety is CSSSPSGQDTQYF.

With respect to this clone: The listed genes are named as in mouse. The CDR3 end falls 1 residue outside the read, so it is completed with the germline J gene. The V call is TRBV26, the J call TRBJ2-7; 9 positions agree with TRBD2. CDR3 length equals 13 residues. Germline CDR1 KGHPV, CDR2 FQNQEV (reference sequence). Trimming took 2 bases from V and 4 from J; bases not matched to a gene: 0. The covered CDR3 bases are TGTGCCAGCAGTCTGACTGGGGGGTATGAACAGTAC. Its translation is CASSLTGGYEQY. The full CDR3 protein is CASSLTGGYEQYF.

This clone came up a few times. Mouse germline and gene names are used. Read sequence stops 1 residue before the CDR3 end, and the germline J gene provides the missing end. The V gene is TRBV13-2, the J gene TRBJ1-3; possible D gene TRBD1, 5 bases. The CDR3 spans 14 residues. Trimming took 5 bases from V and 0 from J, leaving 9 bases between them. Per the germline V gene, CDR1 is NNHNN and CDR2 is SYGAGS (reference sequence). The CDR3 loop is CASGGGNSGNTLYF. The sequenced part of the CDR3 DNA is TGTGCCAGCGGGGGGGGTAATTCTGGAAATACGCTCTAT.

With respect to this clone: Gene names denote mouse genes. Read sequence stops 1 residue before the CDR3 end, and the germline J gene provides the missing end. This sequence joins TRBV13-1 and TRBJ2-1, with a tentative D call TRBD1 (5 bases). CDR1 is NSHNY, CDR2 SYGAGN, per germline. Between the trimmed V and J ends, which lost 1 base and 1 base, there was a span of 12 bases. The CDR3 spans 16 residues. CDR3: CASSDPSDRNYAEQFF. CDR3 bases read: TGTGCCAGCAGTGATCCCTCCGACAGAAACTATGCTGAGCAGTTC.

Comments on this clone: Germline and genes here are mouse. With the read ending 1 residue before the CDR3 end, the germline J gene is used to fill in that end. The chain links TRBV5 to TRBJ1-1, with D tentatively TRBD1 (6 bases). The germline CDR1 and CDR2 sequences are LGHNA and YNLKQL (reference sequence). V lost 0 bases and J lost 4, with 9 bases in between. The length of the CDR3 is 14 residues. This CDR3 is CASSQDGGGTEVFF. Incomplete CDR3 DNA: TGTGCCAGCAGCCAAGACGGGGGCGGCACAGAAGTCTTC.

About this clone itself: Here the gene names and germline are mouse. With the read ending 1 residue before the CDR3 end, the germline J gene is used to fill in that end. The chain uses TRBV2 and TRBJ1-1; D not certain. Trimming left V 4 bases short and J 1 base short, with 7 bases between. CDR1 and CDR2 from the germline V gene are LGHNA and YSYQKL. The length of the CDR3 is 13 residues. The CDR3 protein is CASSLAGNTEVFF. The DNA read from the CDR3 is TGTGCCAGCAGCCTGGCAGGAAACACAGAAGTCTTC.

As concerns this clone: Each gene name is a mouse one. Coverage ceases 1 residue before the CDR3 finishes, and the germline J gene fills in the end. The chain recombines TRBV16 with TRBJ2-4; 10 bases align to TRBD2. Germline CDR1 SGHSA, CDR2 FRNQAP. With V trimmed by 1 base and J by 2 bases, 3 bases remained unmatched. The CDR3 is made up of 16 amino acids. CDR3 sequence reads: CASSLAGTGVQNTLYF. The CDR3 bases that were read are TGTGCAAGCAGCTTAGCCGGGACTGGGGTTCAAAACACCTTGTAC.

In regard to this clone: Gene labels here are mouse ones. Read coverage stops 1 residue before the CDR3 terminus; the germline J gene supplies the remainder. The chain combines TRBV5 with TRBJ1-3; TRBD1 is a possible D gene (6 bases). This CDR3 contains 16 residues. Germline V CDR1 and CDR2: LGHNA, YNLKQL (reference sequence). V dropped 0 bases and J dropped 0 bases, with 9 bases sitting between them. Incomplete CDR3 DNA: TGTGCCAGCAGCCAAGAGCGGACAGATTCTGGAAATACGCTCTAT. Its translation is CASSQERTDSGNTLY. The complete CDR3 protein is CASSQERTDSGNTLYF.

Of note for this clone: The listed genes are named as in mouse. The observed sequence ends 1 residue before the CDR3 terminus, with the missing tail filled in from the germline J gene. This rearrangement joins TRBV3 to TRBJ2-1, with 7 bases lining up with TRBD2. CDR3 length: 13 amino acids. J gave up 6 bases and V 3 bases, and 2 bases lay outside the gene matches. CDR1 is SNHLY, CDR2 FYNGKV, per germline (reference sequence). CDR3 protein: CASSLTGSAEQFF. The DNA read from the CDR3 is TGTGCCAGCAGCTTGACTGGGAGTGCTGAGCAGTTC. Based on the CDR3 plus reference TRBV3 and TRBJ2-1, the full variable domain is GPKVLQIPSHQIIDMGQMVTLNCDPVSNHLYFYWYKQILGQQMEFLVNFYNGKVMEKSKLFKDQFSVERPDGSYFTLKIQPTALEDSAVYFCASSLTGSAEQFFGPGTRLTVL.

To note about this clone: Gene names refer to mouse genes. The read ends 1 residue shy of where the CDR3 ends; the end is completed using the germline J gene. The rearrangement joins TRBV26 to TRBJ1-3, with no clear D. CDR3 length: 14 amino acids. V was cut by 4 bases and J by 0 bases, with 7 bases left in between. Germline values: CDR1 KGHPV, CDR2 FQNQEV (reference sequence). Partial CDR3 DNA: TGTGCCAGCAGTCATAGGGATTCTGGAAATACGCTCTAT. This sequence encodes CASSHRDSGNTLY. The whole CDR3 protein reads CASSHRDSGNTLYF.

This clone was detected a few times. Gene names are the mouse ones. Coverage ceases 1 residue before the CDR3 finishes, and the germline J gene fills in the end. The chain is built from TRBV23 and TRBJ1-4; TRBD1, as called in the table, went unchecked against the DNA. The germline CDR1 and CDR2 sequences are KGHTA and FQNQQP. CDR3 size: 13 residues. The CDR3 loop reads CSSSGTYNERLFF. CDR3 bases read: TGCTCCAGCAGTGGGACATACAACGAAAGATTATTT.

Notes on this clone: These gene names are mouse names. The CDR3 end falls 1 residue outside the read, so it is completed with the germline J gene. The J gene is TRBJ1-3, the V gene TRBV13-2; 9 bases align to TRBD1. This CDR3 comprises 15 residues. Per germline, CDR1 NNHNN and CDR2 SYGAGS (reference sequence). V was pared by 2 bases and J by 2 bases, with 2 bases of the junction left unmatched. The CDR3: CASGETGGAGNTLYF. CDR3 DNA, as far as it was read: TGTGCCAGCGGTGAAACAGGGGGCGCTGGAAATACGCTCTAT.

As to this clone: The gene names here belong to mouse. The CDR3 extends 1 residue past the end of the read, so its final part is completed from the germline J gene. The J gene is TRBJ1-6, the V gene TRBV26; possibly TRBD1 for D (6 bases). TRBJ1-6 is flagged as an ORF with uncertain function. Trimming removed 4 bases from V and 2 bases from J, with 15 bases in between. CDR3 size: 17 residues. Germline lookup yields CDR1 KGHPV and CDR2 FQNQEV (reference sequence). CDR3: CASSPYGGGAYNSPLYF. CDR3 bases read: TGTGCCAGCAGTCCATACGGGGGGGGCGCCTATAATTCGCCCCTCTAC.

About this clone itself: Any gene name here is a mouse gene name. The CDR3 loop reads CASSLAGASTGQLYF. Partial CDR3 DNA: TGTGCCAGCAGTTTAGCGGGGGCGAGCACCGGGCAGCTCTAC. The J gene is TRBJ2-2, the V gene TRBV15; TRBD1 or TRBD2 may be the D gene (6 bases each). The observed sequence ends 1 residue before the CDR3 terminus, with the missing tail filled in from the germline J gene. The CDR3 is made up of 15 amino acids. Trimming stripped 0 bases from V and 4 bases from J, with 9 bases between. Germline assignment: CDR1 SGHND and CDR2 FRSKSL. Full variable domain (missing parts from reference TRBV15 and TRBJ2-2): DAGVTQTPRHEVAEKGQTIILKCEPVSGHNDLFWYRQTKIQGLELLSYFRSKSLMEDGGAFKDRFKAEMLNSSFSTLKIQPTEPKDSAVYLCASSLAGASTGQLYFGEGSKLTVL.

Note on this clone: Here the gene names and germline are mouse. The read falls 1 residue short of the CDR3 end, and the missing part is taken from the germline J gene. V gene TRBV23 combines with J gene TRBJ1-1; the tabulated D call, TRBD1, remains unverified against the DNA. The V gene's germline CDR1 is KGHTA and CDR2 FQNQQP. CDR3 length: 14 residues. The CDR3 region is CSSSQGQGNTEVFF. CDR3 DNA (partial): TGCTCCAGCAGTCAAGGACAGGGTAACACAGAAGTCTTC.

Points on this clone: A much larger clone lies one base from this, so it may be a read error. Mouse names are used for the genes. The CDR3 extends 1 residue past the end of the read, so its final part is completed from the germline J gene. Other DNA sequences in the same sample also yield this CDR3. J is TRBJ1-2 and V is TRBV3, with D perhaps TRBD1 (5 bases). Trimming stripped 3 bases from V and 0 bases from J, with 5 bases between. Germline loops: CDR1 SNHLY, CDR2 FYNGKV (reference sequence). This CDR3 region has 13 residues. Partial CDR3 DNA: TGTGCCAGCAGCTTGACAGCAAACTCCGACTACACC. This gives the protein CASSLTANSDYT. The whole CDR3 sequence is CASSLTANSDYTF.

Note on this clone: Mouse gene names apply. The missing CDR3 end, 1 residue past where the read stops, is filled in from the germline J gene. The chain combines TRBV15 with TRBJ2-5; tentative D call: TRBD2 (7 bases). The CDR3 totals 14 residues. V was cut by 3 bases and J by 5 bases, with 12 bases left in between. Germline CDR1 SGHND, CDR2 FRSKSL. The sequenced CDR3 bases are TGTGCCAGCAGTTTCGGGGGGCGCCCAGACACCCAGTAC. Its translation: CASSFGGRPDTQY. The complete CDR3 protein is CASSFGGRPDTQYF.

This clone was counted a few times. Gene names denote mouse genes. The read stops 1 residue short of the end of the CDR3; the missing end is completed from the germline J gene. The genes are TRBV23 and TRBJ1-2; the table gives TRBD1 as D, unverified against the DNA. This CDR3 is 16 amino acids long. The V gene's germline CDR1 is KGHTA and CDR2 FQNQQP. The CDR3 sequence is CSSSQSGSGGHSDYTF. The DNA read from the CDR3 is TGCTCCAGCAGTCAATCGGGGTCAGGGGGCCACTCCGACTACACC.

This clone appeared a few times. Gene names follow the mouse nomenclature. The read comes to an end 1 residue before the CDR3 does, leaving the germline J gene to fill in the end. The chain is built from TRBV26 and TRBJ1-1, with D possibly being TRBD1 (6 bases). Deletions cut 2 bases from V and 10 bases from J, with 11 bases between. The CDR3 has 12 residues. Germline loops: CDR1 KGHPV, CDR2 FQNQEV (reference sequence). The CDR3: CASSLPGAGVFF. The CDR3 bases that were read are TGTGCCAGCAGTCTGCCGGGGGCGGGAGTCTTC. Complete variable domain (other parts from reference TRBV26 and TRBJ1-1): NSKVIQTPRYLVKGQGQKAKMRCIPEKGHPVVFWYQQNKNNEFKFLINFQNQEVLQQIDMTEKRFSAECPSNSPCSLEIQSSEAGDSALYLCASSLPGAGVFFGKGTRLTVV.

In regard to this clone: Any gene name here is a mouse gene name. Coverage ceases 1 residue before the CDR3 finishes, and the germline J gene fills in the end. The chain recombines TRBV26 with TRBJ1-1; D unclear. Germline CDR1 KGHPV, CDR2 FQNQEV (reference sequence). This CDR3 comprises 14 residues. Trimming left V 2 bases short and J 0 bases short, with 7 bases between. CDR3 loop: CASSLLLANTEVFF. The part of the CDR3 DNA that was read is TGTGCCAGCAGTCTGCTACTTGCAAACACAGAAGTCTTC.

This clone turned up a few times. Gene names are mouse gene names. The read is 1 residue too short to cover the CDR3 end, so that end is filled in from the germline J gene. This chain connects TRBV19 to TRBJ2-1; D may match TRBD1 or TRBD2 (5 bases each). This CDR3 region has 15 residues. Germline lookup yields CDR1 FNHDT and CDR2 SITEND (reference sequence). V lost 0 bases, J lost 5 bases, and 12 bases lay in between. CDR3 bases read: TGTGCCAGCAGTATAGGGGGGAGGCCTGATGCTGAGCAGTTC. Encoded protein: CASSIGGRPDAEQF. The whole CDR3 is CASSIGGRPDAEQFF.